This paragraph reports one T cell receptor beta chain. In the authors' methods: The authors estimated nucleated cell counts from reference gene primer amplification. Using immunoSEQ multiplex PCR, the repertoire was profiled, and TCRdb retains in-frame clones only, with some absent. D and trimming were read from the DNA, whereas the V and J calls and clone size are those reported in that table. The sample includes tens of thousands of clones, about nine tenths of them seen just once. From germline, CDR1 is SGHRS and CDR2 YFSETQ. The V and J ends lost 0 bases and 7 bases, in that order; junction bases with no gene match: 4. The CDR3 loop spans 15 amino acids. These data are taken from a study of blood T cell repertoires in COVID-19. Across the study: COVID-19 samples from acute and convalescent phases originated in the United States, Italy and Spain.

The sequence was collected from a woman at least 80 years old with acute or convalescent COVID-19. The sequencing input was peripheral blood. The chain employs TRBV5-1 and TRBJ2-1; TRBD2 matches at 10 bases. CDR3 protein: CASSLEVSGGNEQFF. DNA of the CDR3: TGCGCCAGCAGCTTGGAGGTTAGCGGGGGGAATGAGCAGTTCTTC.